What follows are 22 T cell receptor beta chains derived from one specimen sequenced in a study of Ad26.COV2.S vaccination and SARS-CoV-2 variants (dated by TCRdb to the early 2020s). The receptor library was made with the immunoSEQ multiplex PCR assay. In its TCRdb copy, this immuneACCESS table keeps in-frame sequences only and misses some clones. Where compared with another copy, unresolved V genes explain less than half of these, and the others have no known cause. For this sample the table gives 350,000 to 500,000 clones, of which around 91% were detected only once. The ten largest clones take up about 4.1% of the sample. In the paper's terms, the treatment or condition label means: 15 to 20 received Ad26.COV2.S at low or high dose, single or two shots; several received placebo; per-sample allocation not given. Repertoires of vaccine and placebo recipients were sequenced from samples taken on day 63 after the first injection.

Source: peripheral blood, taken in a trial of Ad26.COV2.S vaccine versus placebo. The receptors shown here come from a person aged 18 to 65 who received the Ad26.COV2.S COVID-19 vaccine or a placebo.

This chain uses TRBV5-8 with TRBJ1-1; D is uncertain. The germline V gene has CDR1 SGHTS and CDR2 YDEGEE. Deletions cut 0 bases from V and 1 base from J, with 4 bases between. This CDR3 region has 13 residues. In nucleotides, the CDR3 is TGTGCCAGCAGCTTGGAGGGGAACACTGAAGCTTTCTTT. It translates to CASSLEGNTEAFF.

The chain uses TRBV15 and TRBJ1-4, with D unclear. Germline V lookup: CDR1 LNHNV, CDR2 YYDKDF (reference sequence). V lost 0 bases to trimming and J lost 0 bases, with 14 bases between them. This CDR3 has 18 residues. Written as DNA, the CDR3 is TGTGCCACCAGCAGAGATTATACAGACCCCACAACTAATGAAAAACTGTTTTTT. Translation gives CATSRDYTDPTTNEKLFF.

The V call is TRBV6-1, the J call TRBJ2-1; no firm D call. There are 11 residues in the CDR3. The germline CDR1 and CDR2 sequences are MNHNS and SASEGT. With 1 base removed from V and 9 bases from J, the gap between germline ends came to 4 bases. DNA for the CDR3: TGTGCCAGCAGTGAAGTCAGTGAGCAGTTCTTC. Translating it yields CASSEVSEQFF.

This clone appeared a few times. The rearrangement joins TRBV15 to TRBJ1-4, with TRBD1 as a possible D gene (5 bases). The CDR3 is 16 amino acids. Germline V CDR1 and CDR2: LNHNV, YYDKDF (reference sequence). V lost 2 bases to trimming and J lost 0 bases, with 10 bases between them. The CDR3 is CATSRRPTATNEKLFF. CDR3 sequence (DNA): TGTGCCACCAGCAGAAGACCGACAGCAACTAATGAAAAACTGTTTTTT.

This chain connects TRBV14 to TRBJ2-2; unclear D gene. Germline V gene sequence: CDR1 SGHDN, CDR2 FVKESK. The CDR3 loop spans 12 amino acids. V was clipped by 4 bases and J by 4 bases, with 4 bases between them. CDR3 residues: CASSLSTGELFF. The DNA for the CDR3 is TGTGCCAGCAGCCTTAGCACCGGGGAGCTGTTTTTT.

This clone was detected once. V and J are TRBV27 and TRBJ2-5; 12 nucleotides line up with TRBD2. Germline CDR1 and CDR2: MNHEY and SMNVEV (reference sequence). This CDR3 is 14 amino acids long. J gave up 5 bases and V 6 bases, and 4 bases lay outside the gene matches. CDR3 sequence reads: CASRRLAGVETQYF. CDR3 coding DNA: TGTGCCAGCAGGAGACTAGCGGGAGTGGAGACCCAGTACTTC.

This chain uses TRBV5-6 with TRBJ2-2, with TRBD1 identical over 11 bases. Germline CDR1 SGHDT, CDR2 YYEEEE. The CDR3 spans 16 residues. Trimming at V came to 0 bases and at J to 5 bases, leaving 3 bases not matched to a gene. The CDR3 sequence: CASSLDGTGGTGELFF. CDR3 sequence (DNA): TGTGCCAGCAGCTTGGACGGGACAGGGGGAACCGGGGAGCTGTTTTTT. Filled out from reference TRBV5-6 and TRBJ2-2, the complete variable domain reads DAGVTQSPTHLIKTRGQQVTLRCSPKSGHDTVSWYQQALGQGPQFIFQYYEEEERQRGNFPDRFSGHQFPNYSSELNVNALLLGDSALYLCASSLDGTGGTGELFFGEGSRLTVL.

This sequence joins TRBV10-3 and TRBJ2-7, with 8 bases that match TRBD2. V was pared by 5 bases and J by 0 bases, with 3 bases of the junction left unmatched. Germline V lookup: CDR1 ENHRY, CDR2 SYGVKD. This CDR3 is 14 amino acids long. The CDR3 is CAISKTSASYEQYF. CDR3 bases: TGTGCCATCAGTAAGACTAGCGCCTCCTACGAGCAGTACTTC.

The chain carries TRBV27 and TRBJ2-2; D is possibly TRBD1 (5 bases). This CDR3 has 15 amino acids. V lost 2 bases and J 0 bases, leaving 7 bases between the germline ends. Germline V gene lookup returns CDR1 MNHEY and CDR2 SMNVEV (reference sequence). The CDR3 nucleotides read TGTGCCAGCAGTTTAATGGGGCCGAACACCGGGGAGCTGTTTTTT. The encoded protein is CASSLMGPNTGELFF.

The genes are TRBV9 and TRBJ2-1; D may match TRBD1 or TRBD2 (5 bases each). CDR1 is SGDLS, CDR2 YYNGEE, per germline. This CDR3 is 15 amino acids long. V dropped 0 bases and J dropped 5 bases, with 12 bases sitting between them. The CDR3 protein is CASSVVGARHNEQFF. In DNA, the CDR3 is TGTGCCAGCAGCGTAGTCGGGGCTCGCCACAATGAGCAGTTCTTC. Looking up the rest from reference TRBV9 and TRBJ2-1 gives the full variable domain: DSGVTQTPKHLITATGQRVTLRCSPRSGDLSVYWYQQSLDQGLQFLIQYYNGEERAKGNILERFSAQQFPDLHSELNLSSLELGDSALYFCASSVVGARHNEQFFGPGTRLTVL.

This clone has only a few counts. The genes are TRBV2 and TRBJ1-6; 9 bases are shared with TRBD1. This CDR3 is built from 13 residues. J was trimmed by 6 bases and V by 7 bases; bases with no gene match: 1. Germline V gives CDR1 SNHLY, CDR2 FYNNEI. The DNA of the CDR3 is TGTGCCAGCACGGACAGGGGTAATTCACCCCTCCACTTT. This translates into CASTDRGNSPLHF.

This chain connects TRBV25-1 to TRBJ2-3; tentatively, D is TRBD2 (6 bases). Trimming stripped 9 bases from V and 3 bases from J, with 10 bases between. Germline V gene sequence: CDR1 MGHDK, CDR2 SYGVNS. CDR3 length equals 12 residues. In nucleotides, the CDR3 is TGTGCCAGTAGACTAGATACAGATACGCAGTATTTT. It codes for CASRLDTDTQYF.

V is TRBV4-3 and J is TRBJ1-2, with TRBD1 as a possible D gene (5 bases). V lost 0 bases, J lost 3 bases, and 14 bases lay in between. CDR1 and CDR2 (germline): LGHNA, YSLEER. The CDR3 runs 16 residues. CDR3 in DNA: TGCGCCAGCAGCCAAGATCGGGCAGGGAGCGACTATGGCTACACCTTC. Its translation: CASSQDRAGSDYGYTF.

The CDR3 spells CASSLEGISYEQYF. As DNA, the CDR3 is TGTGCCAGCAGCTTAGAGGGGATATCCTACGAGCAGTACTTC. The chain joins TRBV7-8 to TRBJ2-7; D perhaps matches TRBD1 (5 bases). Trimming removed 1 base from V and 1 base from J, with 8 bases in between. The CDR3 is 14 residues long. Germline CDR1 SGHVS, CDR2 FQNEAQ.

The CDR3: CASSEYENSPLHF. The DNA for the CDR3 is TGTGCCAGCAGCGAGTACGAGAATTCACCCCTCCACTTT. V and J are TRBV9 and TRBJ1-6, with unresolved D. CDR3 length equals 13 residues. Germline V lookup: CDR1 SGDLS, CDR2 YYNGEE. The V end lost 3 bases, the J end lost 7 bases, and 8 bases lay between the germline ends.

This chain connects TRBV30 to TRBJ1-5, with D unclear. The CDR3 runs 14 residues. The germline gives CDR1 GTSNPN, CDR2 SVGIG (reference sequence). V lost 3 bases and J 4 bases, leaving 13 bases between the germline ends. The CDR3 spells CAWSSGRKNQPQHF. The CDR3 DNA is TGTGCCTGGAGCTCAGGACGGAAAAATCAGCCCCAGCATTTT. Supplemented by reference TRBV30 and TRBJ1-5, the full variable domain reads SQTIHQWPATLVQPVGSPLSLECTVEGTSNPNLYWYRQAAGRGLQLLFYSVGIGQISSEVPQNLSASRPQDRQFILSSKKLLLSDSGFYLCAWSSGRKNQPQHFGDGTRLSIL.

The chain has TRBV28 and TRBJ2-7, with D possibly being TRBD2 (5 bases). The germline V and J ends were trimmed by 3 bases and 1 base, with 10 bases remaining between them. The CDR3 is 14 amino acids. CDR1 is MDHEN and CDR2 is SYDVKM in the germline V gene. DNA of the CDR3: TGTGCCAGCAGTTTCCGACTAATGTCCTACGAGCAGTACTTC. Protein sequence: CASSFRLMSYEQYF.

This clone was seen only a few times. The chain uses TRBV3-1 (or the pseudogene TRBV3-2) and TRBJ1-1; the D gene is possibly TRBD1 (5 bases). This CDR3 contains 14 residues. Germline V gene data show CDR1 as LGHDT and CDR2 as YNNKEL (reference sequence). Trimming pared 5 bases from V and 0 bases from J, leaving 10 bases between. The CDR3 sequence is CASSADSMNTEAFF. The CDR3 DNA follows: TGTGCCAGCAGCGCCGACAGCATGAACACTGAAGCTTTCTTT.

This chain joins TRBV5-4 and TRBJ1-5; the match to TRBD1 covers 9 bases. Losses at the gene ends were 4 bases for V and 5 bases for J; bases not matched to a gene: 7. Germline V gene lookup returns CDR1 SGHNT and CDR2 YYREEE (reference sequence). The CDR3 has 15 residues. Written as DNA, the CDR3 is TGTGCCAGCAGCCTAGGACAGGGGTCTGATCAGCCCCAGCATTTT. Protein product: CASSLGQGSDQPQHF.

This chain joins TRBV18 and TRBJ2-2, with D unclear. The V gene lost 4 bases and the J gene lost 4 bases, with 4 bases spanning the gap. This CDR3 spans 12 amino acids. CDR1 is KGHSH, CDR2 LQKENI, per germline. The CDR3 bases are TGTGCCAGCTCACGGGGCACCGGGGAGCTGTTTTTT. It yields the protein CASSRGTGELFF.

This clone was recorded a few times. The chain recombines TRBV28 with TRBJ1-5, with D perhaps matching TRBD1 (6 bases). Germline CDR1 MDHEN, CDR2 SYDVKM. V was clipped by 2 bases and J by 0 bases, with 11 bases between them. The length of the CDR3 is 16 residues. This CDR3 is CASSLGGALSNQPQHF. In DNA form, the CDR3 reads TGTGCCAGCAGTTTAGGGGGGGCTCTTAGCAATCAGCCCCAGCATTTT.

This clone was detected a few times. The genes are TRBV7-6 and TRBJ2-2; 9 nucleotides match TRBD2. Unmatched junction bases numbered 15, after V lost 2 bases and J lost 5 bases. The V gene's germline CDR1 is SGHVS and CDR2 FNYEAQ. The CDR3 is made up of 19 amino acids. The CDR3 DNA reads as TGTGCCAGCAGCTTAAACCCGCCTGGGCGGGAGGGCCGTACCGGGGAGCTGTTTTTT. Residues: CASSLNPPGREGRTGELFF. The whole variable domain, filled in from reference TRBV7-6 and TRBJ2-2, reads GAGVSQSPRYKVTKRGQDVALRCDPISGHVSLYWYRQALGQGPEFLTYFNYEAQQDKSGLPNDRFSAERPEGSISTLTIQRTEQRDSAMYRCASSLNPPGREGRTGELFFGEGSRLTVL.